The T cell receptor beta chain under discussion was sequenced for a study of cytomegalovirus exposure and HLA in healthy donors. Germline V gene lookup returns CDR1 SGHNT and CDR2 YENEEA. The CDR3 totals 15 residues. V dropped 2 bases and J dropped 9; count of bases not matched to a gene: 8. PCR was performed using 60 Vbeta and 13 Jbeta primers. The method was immunoSEQ multiplex PCR; TCRdb's version includes in-frame clones alone and lacks a portion of them. Among about 110,000 clones, 60% to 85% were seen once, and the ten largest hold roughly 8.6%. Study observations and caveats: The study recorded over 150 TCR beta chains that were cytomegalovirus-associated. Earlier results showed most TCR beta V segments being productive about 87% or about 30% of the time.

Notes on this clone: The antigen is not known.

The receptor's source is a woman between 35 and 50 years old in good health and CMV-seropositive. The chain links TRBV11-3 to TRBJ2-1; 9 bases map to TRBD2. The sequencing sample was made of PBMCs. The CDR3 spells CASSLRSSGDSEQFF. The CDR3 DNA is TGTGCCAGCAGCTTAAGGTCTAGCGGGGATAGTGAGCAGTTCTTC. Together with reference TRBV11-3 and TRBJ2-1, the CDR3 gives the full variable domain: EAGVVQSPRYKIIEKKQPVAFWCNPISGHNTLYWYLQNLGQGPELLIRYENEEAVDDSQLPKDRFSAERLKGVDSTLKIQPAELGDSAVYLCASSLRSSGDSEQFFGPGTRLTVL.